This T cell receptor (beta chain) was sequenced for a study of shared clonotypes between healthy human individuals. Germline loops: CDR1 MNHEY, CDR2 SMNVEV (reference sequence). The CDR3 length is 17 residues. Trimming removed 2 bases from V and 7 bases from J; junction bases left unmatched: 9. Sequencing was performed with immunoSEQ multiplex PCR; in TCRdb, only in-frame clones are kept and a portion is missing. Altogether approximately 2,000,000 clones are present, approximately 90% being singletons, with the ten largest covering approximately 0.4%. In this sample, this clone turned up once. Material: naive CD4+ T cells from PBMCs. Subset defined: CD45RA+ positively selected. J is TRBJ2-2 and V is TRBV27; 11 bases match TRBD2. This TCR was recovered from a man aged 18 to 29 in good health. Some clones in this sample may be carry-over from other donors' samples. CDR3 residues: CASSLGVAGGSRGELFF. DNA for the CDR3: TGTGCCAGCAGTTTAGGCGTAGCGGGAGGGAGTCGCGGGGAGCTGTTTTTT.